The next 22 T cell receptor beta chains were all read from a single sample in a study of cytomegalovirus exposure and HLA in healthy donors. Amplification used 60 Vbeta primers and 13 Jbeta primers. TCRdb's table, derived via immunoSEQ multiplex PCR, lists solely in-frame clones and lacks some. The top ten hold around 2.3% of the sample, which has 150,000 to 250,000 clones, roughly 85% seen once. What was sequenced was PBMCs. The receptor set was obtained from a woman aged 45-59 years in good health and CMV-seronegative.

The chain uses TRBV9 and TRBJ2-7; weak D call: TRBD1 (6 bases). This CDR3 has 15 amino acids. Germline CDR1 is SGDLS and CDR2 is YYNGEE. With 4 bases removed from V and 3 bases from J, the gap between germline ends came to 17 bases. The CDR3 region is CASSSTGTTYYEQYF. As DNA, the CDR3 is TGTGCCAGCAGCTCAACCGGGACAACTTACTACGAGCAGTACTTC.

The chain employs TRBV5-4 and TRBJ2-5; no reliable D call. The CDR3 loop spans 14 amino acids. The germline V and J ends were trimmed by 0 bases and 2 bases, with 8 bases remaining between them. The V gene's germline CDR1 is SGHNT and CDR2 YYREEE (reference sequence). The CDR3 loop reads CASSLAWAQETQYF. CDR3 bases: TGTGCCAGCAGCTTGGCCTGGGCACAAGAGACCCAGTACTTC. Together with reference TRBV5-4 and TRBJ2-5, the CDR3 gives the full variable domain: ETGVTQSPTHLIKTRGQQVTLRCSSQSGHNTVSWYQQALGQGPQFIFQYYREEENGRGNFPPRFSGLQFPNYSSELNVNALELDDSALYLCASSLAWAQETQYFGPGTRLLVL.

This sequence joins TRBV6-1 and TRBJ2-1; D not certain. Germline CDR1 and CDR2: MNHNS and SASEGT. V lost 3 bases, J lost 0 bases, and 9 bases lay in between. The CDR3 runs 15 residues. Here the CDR3 reads CASSDPGPSYNEQFF. The CDR3 nucleotides read TGTGCCAGCAGTGACCCCGGTCCCTCCTACAATGAGCAGTTCTTC.

The chain recombines TRBV5-1 with TRBJ2-3, with TRBD2 matching over 7 bases. This CDR3 is 16 amino acids long. V was pared by 6 bases and J by 0 bases, with 10 bases of the junction left unmatched. CDR1 and CDR2 from the germline V gene are SGHRS and YFSETQ. The CDR3 protein is CASTRQAGMSTDTQYF. As DNA, the CDR3 is TGCGCCAGCACCCGACAAGCGGGGATGAGCACAGATACGCAGTATTTT.

V gene TRBV30 combines with J gene TRBJ2-5; 12 bases align to TRBD1. The V segment lost 3 bases and the J segment 9 bases; nucleotides outside the gene matches: 11. Germline loops: CDR1 GTSNPN, CDR2 SVGIG (reference sequence). The CDR3 sequence is 15 residues long. CDR3 nucleotide sequence: TGTGCCTGGAGCGCGGGGACAGGGGGCTACCGGTCCCAGTACTTC. This sequence encodes CAWSAGTGGYRSQYF.

This clone was detected many times. The V and J genes are TRBV6-1 and TRBJ2-3; TRBD2 aligns across 7 bases. Germline CDR1 and CDR2: MNHNS and SASEGT. CDR3 length: 16 amino acids. Trimming removed 3 bases from V and 6 bases from J; junction bases left unmatched: 12. The CDR3: CASSDPPSGVGDTQYF. The CDR3 bases are TGTGCCAGCAGTGACCCGCCTAGCGGTGTAGGTGATACGCAGTATTTT.

This chain links TRBV5-4 with TRBJ2-5, with D tentatively TRBD1 (7 bases). CDR1 and CDR2 (germline): SGHNT, YYREEE (reference sequence). V was trimmed by 2 bases and J by 5 bases, leaving 16 bases between them. There are 15 residues in the CDR3. CDR3 coding DNA: TGTGCCAGCAGCTTTCCTCAGGGGGGAACGGAGACCCAGTACTTC. It yields the protein CASSFPQGGTETQYF.

This clone came up once. The V gene is TRBV7-9, the J gene TRBJ2-5, with 8 bases matching TRBD2. Germline-derived CDR1 and CDR2 are SEHNR and FQNEAQ (reference sequence). This CDR3 has 14 residues. V gave up 6 bases and J gave up 4 bases; unmatched junction bases: 7. This CDR3 is CASRTTGGPETQYF. For the CDR3, the DNA is TGTGCCAGCAGAACGACGGGAGGGCCAGAGACCCAGTACTTC.

The genes are TRBV19 and TRBJ2-3; no clear D. V shed 10 bases and J shed 4 bases, with 9 bases lying between them. The CDR3 consists of 11 residues. Germline lookup yields CDR1 LNHDA and CDR2 SQIVND (reference sequence). CDR3 loop: CATKLADTQYF. Written as DNA, the CDR3 is TGTGCCACCAAACTGGCAGATACGCAGTATTTT. Drawing the rest from reference TRBV19 and TRBJ2-3, the complete variable domain is DGGITQSPKYLFRKEGQNVTLSCEQNLNHDAMYWYRQDPGQGLRLIYYSQIVNDFQKGDIAEGYSVSREKKESFPLTVTSAQKNPTAFYLCATKLADTQYFGPGTRLTVL.

The J gene is TRBJ2-1, the V gene TRBV27, with D maybe TRBD2 (6 bases). Trimming cost V 5 bases and J 5 bases, with 25 bases left between them. The CDR3 contains 18 residues. Germline V lookup: CDR1 MNHEY, CDR2 SMNVEV (reference sequence). The CDR3 DNA is TGTGCCAGCAGTCCCGACCCGGGGGTGGCCGGGGCACACAATGAGCAGTTCTTC. Protein: CASSPDPGVAGAHNEQFF.

The V call is TRBV18, the J call TRBJ1-4; no definite D call. Germline CDR1 and CDR2: KGHSH and LQKENI. Between the trimmed V and J ends, which lost 3 bases and 6 bases, there was a span of 17 bases. The CDR3 is 16 amino acids. The CDR3 region has the DNA TGTGCCAGCTCACCCTCCTCGAGTGAGGGATATGAAAAACTGTTTTTT. Translation gives CASSPSSSEGYEKLFF.

The genes are TRBV7-9 and TRBJ2-1; D unresolved. CDR1 SEHNR and CDR2 FQNEAQ come from the germline V gene (reference sequence). The CDR3 is 19 residues long. V was trimmed by 2 bases and J by 2 bases, leaving 22 bases between them. The CDR3 loop reads CASSLNAILLAGAYNEQFF. In nucleotides, the CDR3 is TGTGCCAGCAGCTTAAACGCCATCCTTCTGGCAGGCGCCTACAATGAGCAGTTCTTC.

The chain employs TRBV15 and TRBJ2-5; maybe TRBD2 (5 bases). The V end lost 0 bases, the J end lost 3 bases, and 14 bases lay between the germline ends. Germline V gene sequence: CDR1 LNHNV, CDR2 YYDKDF (reference sequence). The CDR3 runs to 16 residues. Here the CDR3 DNA reads TGTGCCACCAGCAGAGATATATCTAGCTTGAAAGAGACCCAGTACTTC. This gives the protein CATSRDISSLKETQYF.

The V call is TRBV19, the J call TRBJ1-5; 10 bases line up with TRBD1. Trimming at V came to 1 base and at J to 6 bases, leaving 3 bases not matched to a gene. Per the germline V gene, CDR1 is LNHDA and CDR2 is SQIVND (reference sequence). This CDR3 is built from 15 residues. The CDR3: CASSIGDRGPQPQHF. The CDR3 coding sequence is TGTGCCAGTAGTATAGGAGACAGGGGGCCTCAGCCCCAGCATTTT.

The chain recombines TRBV15 with TRBJ2-3; 9 nucleotides agree with TRBD1. CDR3 length equals 14 residues. With 6 bases clipped from V and 5 bases from J, the junction kept 6 bases outside the gene matches. Germline values: CDR1 LNHNV, CDR2 YYDKDF (reference sequence). CDR3 sequence reads: CATRRQGGGDTQYF. The DNA for the CDR3 is TGTGCCACCAGGCGACAGGGGGGGGGAGATACGCAGTATTTT.

This clone appeared a few times. CDR3 protein: CASRTTGTETQYF. Here the CDR3 DNA reads TGTGCCAGCAGGACTACAGGGACAGAGACCCAGTACTTC. This rearrangement joins TRBV6-1 to TRBJ2-5; a weak D match, TRBD1 (6 bases). CDR1 MNHNS and CDR2 SASEGT come from the germline V gene. V was cut by 6 bases and J by 4 bases, with 12 bases left in between. The CDR3 has 13 residues.

V gene TRBV4-1 combines with J gene TRBJ2-5; 15 bases agree with TRBD2. Germline V CDR1 and CDR2: MGHRA, YSYEKL. V lost 4 bases to trimming and J lost 6 bases; unmatched junction nucleotides: 6. The CDR3 covers 16 residues. Written as DNA, the CDR3 is TGCGCCAGCAGCCCCCAAGGGACTAGCGGGAGGAAGACCCAGTACTTC. This encodes CASSPQGTSGRKTQYF.

The rearrangement uses TRBV27 and TRBJ2-3, with D tentatively TRBD2 (6 bases). V lost 6 bases, J lost 2 bases, and 15 bases lay in between. CDR3 length: 15 residues. The germline gives CDR1 MNHEY, CDR2 SMNVEV (reference sequence). This CDR3 reads CASSWDFTDTDTQYF. Here the CDR3 DNA reads TGTGCCAGCAGCTGGGACTTTACGGACACAGATACGCAGTATTTT.

The chain joins TRBV6-6 to TRBJ1-5, with TRBD1 identical over 7 bases. V shed 6 bases, J shed 2 bases, and the junction held 7 bases outside the gene matches. This CDR3 is 15 amino acids long. In germline, CDR1 is MNHNY, CDR2 SVGAGI (reference sequence). This CDR3 is CASSDTGQGNQPQHF. The CDR3 nucleotides read TGTGCCAGCAGCGACACCGGACAGGGCAATCAGCCCCAGCATTTT.

The chain employs TRBV19 and TRBJ2-2, with TRBD2 as a possible D gene (7 bases). Germline assignment: CDR1 LNHDA and CDR2 SQIVND (reference sequence). This CDR3 contains 15 residues. Trimming left V 10 bases short and J 5 bases short, with 20 bases between. The CDR3 region has the DNA TGTGCCACCCGGATGGGAGGGGGACGAACCGGGGAGCTGTTTTTT. Protein product: CATRMGGGRTGELFF. The variable domain in full, completed from reference TRBV19 and TRBJ2-2, reads DGGITQSPKYLFRKEGQNVTLSCEQNLNHDAMYWYRQDPGQGLRLIYYSQIVNDFQKGDIAEGYSVSREKKESFPLTVTSAQKNPTAFYLCATRMGGGRTGELFFGEGSRLTVL.

The chain is built from TRBV4-1 and TRBJ1-4; the D gene is possibly TRBD1 (6 bases). Germline values: CDR1 MGHRA, CDR2 YSYEKL. This CDR3 comprises 18 residues. Trimming took off 1 base at V and 10 bases at J, with 25 bases between the two ends. This chain's CDR3 is CASSQGLSDAREGGKLFF. In DNA, the CDR3 is TGCGCCAGCAGCCAAGGTCTCTCGGACGCCAGGGAGGGGGGAAAACTGTTTTTT.

The chain employs TRBV4-2 and TRBJ1-5, with D perhaps TRBD1 (6 bases). This CDR3 contains 17 residues. Germline loops: CDR1 LGHNA, CDR2 YNFKEQ. V dropped 1 base and J dropped 0 bases, with 13 bases sitting between them. CDR3 nucleotide sequence: TGTGCCAGCAGCCAAGTCCGGACAGTATATAGCAATCAGCCCCAGCATTTT. It is translated as CASSQVRTVYSNQPQHF.